What follows are 10 T cell receptor beta chains derived from one specimen sequenced in a study of blood T cell repertoires in COVID-19. This table comes from immunoSEQ multiplex PCR, and its TCRdb copy is limited to in-frame clones, with some not included. This table has 150,000 to 200,000 clones, around 85% appearing once. Material for sequencing was peripheral blood. These receptors came from a woman aged 55-70 years with COVID-19, enrolled during active disease.

V and J are TRBV4-1 and TRBJ2-7; 7 bases map to TRBD2. Germline CDR1 MGHRA, CDR2 YSYEKL. Trimming at V came to 2 bases and at J to 6 bases, leaving 10 bases not matched to a gene. The CDR3 is 15 amino acids. The CDR3 loop reads CASSQNTGGFLEQYF. The DNA for the CDR3 is TGCGCCAGCAGCCAAAACACCGGGGGGTTTCTCGAGCAGTACTTC.

This chain connects TRBV7-3 to TRBJ2-3; 11 bases are shared with TRBD2. The ends lost 5 bases at V and 7 bases at J; junction bases unmatched: 8. CDR1 and CDR2 from the germline V gene are SGHTA and FQGTGA. CDR3 length: 15 residues. For the CDR3, the DNA is TGTGCCAGCAGCCCCGGGGTAGCGGGAGGGTATACGCAGTATTTT. Encoded protein: CASSPGVAGGYTQYF.

The chain combines TRBV6-5 with TRBJ2-5; perhaps TRBD2 as D (7 bases). CDR1 and CDR2 (germline): MNHEY, SVGAGI. The CDR3 is 15 amino acids. Trimming removed 5 bases at V and 6 bases at J, with 19 bases between. CDR3 bases: TGTGCCAGCAGTCCCTTTATCAGGGGAGGGCAGACCCAGTACTTC. It is translated as CASSPFIRGGQTQYF.

The chain is built from TRBV6-4 and TRBJ2-3; the D gene is possibly TRBD2 (6 bases). The CDR3 runs to 15 residues. The V end was cut by 6 bases, the J end by 3 bases, with 16 bases between. Germline lookup yields CDR1 MRHNA and CDR2 SNTAGT. CDR3 bases: TGTGCCAGCAGAAGTAGCGGAGCCGGGACAGATACGCAGTATTTT. Translation: CASRSSGAGTDTQYF.

This sequence joins TRBV18 and TRBJ2-1; D may be TRBD1 (5 bases). CDR1 is KGHSH and CDR2 is LQKENI in the germline V gene. V lost 6 bases, J lost 6 bases, and 15 bases lay in between. The CDR3 spans 14 residues. The CDR3 nucleotides are TGTGCCAGCTCCCCGACTCAGGGAAGCAATGAGCAGTTCTTC. Encoded protein: CASSPTQGSNEQFF.

The rearrangement links TRBV28 to TRBJ1-1, with TRBD1 identical over 7 bases. The CDR3 covers 17 residues. The V gene end was trimmed by 5 bases and the J gene end by 3 bases; junction bases not matched to a gene: 15. Germline loops: CDR1 MDHEN, CDR2 SYDVKM. The CDR3 region is CASSREGARNWDTEAFF. The CDR3 DNA is TGTGCCAGCAGTCGAGAGGGGGCGCGGAATTGGGACACTGAAGCTTTCTTT.

V gene TRBV15 combines with J gene TRBJ1-6, with TRBD1 identical over 8 bases. This CDR3 comprises 15 residues. The germline V gene has CDR1 LNHNV and CDR2 YYDKDF (reference sequence). Trimming at V came to 3 bases and at J to 9 bases, leaving 7 bases not matched to a gene. In DNA form, the CDR3 reads TGTGCCACCAGCAGTCCAGGGGGCGCGGGTTCACCCCTCCACTTT. Protein product: CATSSPGGAGSPLHF.

With respect to this clone: Other DNA sequences from this sample encode an identical CDR3 as well. CDR3 coding DNA: TGCGCCAGCAGCCAGCGGACTAGCGGAAGTTACGAGCAGTACTTC. This translates into CASSQRTSGSYEQYF. The chain has TRBV4-1 and TRBJ2-7; 10 nucleotides line up with TRBD2. The V gene end was trimmed by 3 bases and the J gene end by 4 bases; junction bases not matched to a gene: 6. Germline lookup yields CDR1 MGHRA and CDR2 YSYEKL. CDR3 size: 15 residues.

V is TRBV5-4 and J is TRBJ1-5; maybe TRBD1 (6 bases). The germline V gene encodes CDR1 SGHNT and CDR2 YYREEE (reference sequence). The CDR3 length is 14 residues. Trimming cost V 1 base and J 3 bases, with 8 bases left between them. CDR3 nucleotides: TGTGCCAGCAGCTTGCGGGGGGCCAATCAGCCCCAGCATTTT. It yields the protein CASSLRGANQPQHF.

The V gene is TRBV24-1, the J gene TRBJ2-1; D not certain. V was pared by 6 bases and J by 0 bases, with 8 bases between. Germline lookup yields CDR1 KGHDR and CDR2 SFDVKD. CDR3 length: 14 amino acids. Here the CDR3 reads CATSYASSYNEQFF. For the CDR3, the DNA is TGTGCCACCAGTTATGCGAGCTCCTACAATGAGCAGTTCTTC.